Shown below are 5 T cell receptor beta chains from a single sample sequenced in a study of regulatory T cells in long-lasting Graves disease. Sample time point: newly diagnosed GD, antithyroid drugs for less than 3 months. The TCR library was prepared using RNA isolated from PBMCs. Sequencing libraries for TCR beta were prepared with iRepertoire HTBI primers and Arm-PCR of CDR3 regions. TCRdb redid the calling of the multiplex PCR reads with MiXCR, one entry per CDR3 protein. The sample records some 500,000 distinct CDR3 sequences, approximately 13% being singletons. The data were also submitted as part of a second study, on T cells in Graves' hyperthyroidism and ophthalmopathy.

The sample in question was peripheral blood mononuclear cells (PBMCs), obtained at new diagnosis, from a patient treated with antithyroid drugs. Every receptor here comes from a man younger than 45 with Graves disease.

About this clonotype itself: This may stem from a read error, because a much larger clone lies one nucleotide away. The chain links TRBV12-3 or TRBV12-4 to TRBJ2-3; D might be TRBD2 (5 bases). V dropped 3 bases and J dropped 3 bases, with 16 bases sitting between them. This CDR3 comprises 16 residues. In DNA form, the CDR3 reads TGTGCCAGCAGTTTCGATGGACTCCCGAGGACAGATACGCAGTATTTT. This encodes CASSFDGLPRTDTQYF.

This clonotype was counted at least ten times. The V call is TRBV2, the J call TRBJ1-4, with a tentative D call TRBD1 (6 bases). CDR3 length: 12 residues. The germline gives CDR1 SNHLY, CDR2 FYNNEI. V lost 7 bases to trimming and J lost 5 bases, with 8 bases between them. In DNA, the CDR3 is TGTGCCAGCACAGGGGAAAATGAAAAACTGTTTTTT. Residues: CASTGENEKLFF.

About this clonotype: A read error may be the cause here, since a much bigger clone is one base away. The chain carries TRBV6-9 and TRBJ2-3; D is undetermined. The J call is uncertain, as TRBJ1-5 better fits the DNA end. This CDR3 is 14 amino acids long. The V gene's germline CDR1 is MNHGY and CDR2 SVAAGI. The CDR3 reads CASSYSPSADTQHF. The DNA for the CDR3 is TGTGCCAGCAGTTATTCCCCATCGGCAGATACGCAGCATTTT.

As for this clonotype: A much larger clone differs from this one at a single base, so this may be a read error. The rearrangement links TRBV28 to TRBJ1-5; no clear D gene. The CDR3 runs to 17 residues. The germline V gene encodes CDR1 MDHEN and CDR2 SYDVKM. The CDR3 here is CASSSLTGVESNQPRHF. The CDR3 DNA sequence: TGTGCCAGCAGTTCCCTGACTGGGGTTGAAAGCAATCAGCCCCGGCATTTT.

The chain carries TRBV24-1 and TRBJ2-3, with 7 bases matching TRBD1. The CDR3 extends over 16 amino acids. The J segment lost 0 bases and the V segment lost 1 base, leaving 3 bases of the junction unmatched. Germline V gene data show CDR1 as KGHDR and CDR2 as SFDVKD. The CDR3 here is CATSDFSGQSTDTQYF. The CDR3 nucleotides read TGTGCCACCAGTGATTTCTCGGGACAGAGCACAGATACGCAGTATTTT.